The 26 T cell receptor beta chains presented below share a single source sample, sequenced in a study of shared clonotypes between healthy human individuals. Measured with immunoSEQ multiplex PCR; TCRdb has only the in-frame clones, and not every one. The table lists 1,100,000 or so clones, approximately 80% of them singletons. The specimen sequenced was memory CD4+ T cells from PBMCs. Documented subset: CD45RA-negative fraction. The receptor source for this set is a man in his late teens or twenties in good health. Some clones in this sample may be carry-over from other donors' samples.

The CDR3: CASSSHSYEQYF. The CDR3 nucleotides read TGTGCCAGCAGTTCTCACTCCTACGAGCAGTACTTC. The chain is built from TRBV28 and TRBJ2-7; D is uncertain. The CDR3 extends over 12 amino acids. Germline V lookup: CDR1 MDHEN, CDR2 SYDVKM. Trimming cost V 4 bases and J 0 bases, with 4 bases left between them.

The rearrangement links TRBV18 to TRBJ2-1; 16 bases line up with TRBD2. The CDR3 has 17 residues. CDR1 and CDR2 (germline): KGHSH, LQKENI. J gave up 4 bases and V 3 bases, and 3 bases lay outside the gene matches. CDR3 nucleotide sequence: TGTGCCAGCTCACCGGGACTAGCGGGAGGGACGTACAATGAGCAGTTCTTC. Translating it yields CASSPGLAGGTYNEQFF.

V and J are TRBV7-2 and TRBJ2-3; D might be TRBD1 (5 bases). The CDR3 length is 14 residues. V lost 4 bases and J lost 2, with 10 bases in between. The germline V gene has CDR1 SGHTA and CDR2 FQGNSA. The CDR3 DNA sequence: TGTGCCAGCAGCTGGGGCGCTTACACAGATACGCAGTATTTT. Its translation is CASSWGAYTDTQYF.

The V and J genes are TRBV28 and TRBJ1-4; 7 bases align to TRBD1. Germline CDR1 reads MDHEN; CDR2 reads SYDVKM. J was trimmed by 11 bases and V by 6 bases; bases with no gene match: 9. CDR3 length equals 13 residues. CDR3 DNA sequence: TGTGCCAGCAGCACCATGACAGGGAGGAAACTGTTTTTT. Translating gives CASSTMTGRKLFF. Together with reference TRBV28 and TRBJ1-4, the CDR3 gives the full variable domain: DVKVTQSSRYLVKRTGEKVFLECVQDMDHENMFWYRQDPGLGLRLIYFSYDVKMKEKGDIPEGYSVSREKKERFSLILESASTNQTSMYLCASSTMTGRKLFFGSGTQLSVL.

The chain is built from TRBV9 and TRBJ2-3; possibly TRBD1 or TRBD2 for D (5 bases each). Trimming stripped 7 bases from V and 2 bases from J, with 11 bases between. The CDR3 covers 13 residues. Germline-derived CDR1 and CDR2 are SGDLS and YYNGEE. CDR3 region: CASGGFVTDTQYF. CDR3 nucleotide sequence: TGTGCCAGCGGGGGATTCGTCACAGATACGCAGTATTTT.

The genes are TRBV7-8 and TRBJ2-3; a weak D match, TRBD2 (6 bases). V lost 6 bases, J lost 2 bases, and 9 bases lay in between. CDR1 is SGHVS and CDR2 is FQNEAQ in the germline V gene. The CDR3 loop spans 13 amino acids. Here the CDR3 DNA reads TGTGCCAGCAGTGCTAGCGTCACAGATACGCAGTATTTT. It translates to CASSASVTDTQYF. The variable domain in full, with the rest retrieved from reference TRBV7-8 and TRBJ2-3, is GAGVSQSPRYKVAKRGQDVALRCDPISGHVSLFWYQQALGQGPEFLTYFQNEAQLDKSGLPSDRFFAERPEGSVSTLKIQRTQQEDSAVYLCASSASVTDTQYFGPGTRLTVL.

V usage is TRBV4-1 and J usage is TRBJ2-1; 8 bases align to TRBD2. With V trimmed by 4 bases and J by 4 bases, 9 bases remained unmatched. Germline V gene sequence: CDR1 MGHRA, CDR2 YSYEKL. This CDR3 has 16 amino acids. CDR3 protein: CASSPTTSGDYNEQFF. As DNA, the CDR3 is TGCGCCAGCAGCCCCACCACTAGCGGAGATTACAATGAGCAGTTCTTC.

The V call is TRBV10-3, the J call TRBJ2-7; 9 bases align to TRBD1. The V gene's germline CDR1 is ENHRY and CDR2 SYGVKD. This CDR3 is 14 amino acids long. Trimming at V came to 6 bases and at J to 2 bases, leaving 5 bases not matched to a gene. The CDR3 loop is CAIRGQGRTYEQYF. The CDR3 coding sequence is TGTGCCATCAGGGGACAGGGTAGGACCTACGAGCAGTACTTC.

The chain links TRBV30 to TRBJ1-2; the match to TRBD1 covers 8 bases. The CDR3 has 13 residues. V lost 5 bases and J lost 8; bases outside the gene matches: 10. Germline V lookup: CDR1 GTSNPN, CDR2 SVGIG (reference sequence). This CDR3 reads CAWSRQGREGYTF. CDR3 in DNA: TGTGCCTGGTCAAGACAGGGGCGGGAGGGCTACACCTTC.

This chain links TRBV11-3 with TRBJ2-7, with unresolved D. This CDR3 has 14 amino acids. CDR1 is SGHNT, CDR2 YENEEA, per germline. Trimming stripped 6 bases from V and 0 bases from J, with 12 bases between. The CDR3 bases are TGTGCCAGCAGTATCGGTGGGGACTCCTACGAGCAGTACTTC. Translating it yields CASSIGGDSYEQYF.

The chain carries TRBV29-1 and TRBJ2-3; D might be TRBD1 or TRBD2, each matching 5 bases. Germline V CDR1 and CDR2: SQVTM, ANQGSEA. There are 15 residues in the CDR3. Trimming pared 7 bases from V and 3 bases from J, leaving 20 bases between. The CDR3 region is CSAQSGWGMTDTQYF. Here the CDR3 DNA reads TGCAGCGCTCAATCGGGTTGGGGGATGACAGATACGCAGTATTTT.

The V call is TRBV9, the J call TRBJ2-3, with TRBD2 as a possible D gene (6 bases). There are 16 residues in the CDR3. The germline V gene has CDR1 SGDLS and CDR2 YYNGEE. The germline V and J ends were trimmed by 7 bases and 0 bases, with 18 bases remaining between them. The CDR3 DNA follows: TGTGCCAGCGGGCCATCAACCGGGACTAGCACAGATACGCAGTATTTT. It codes for CASGPSTGTSTDTQYF.

This rearrangement joins TRBV5-4 to TRBJ2-7, with D hard to call. In germline, CDR1 is SGHNT, CDR2 YYREEE (reference sequence). V shed 4 bases and J shed 1 base, with 6 bases lying between them. CDR3 size: 12 residues. For the CDR3, the DNA is TGTGCCAGCAGCGCCCCTTCCTACGAGCAGTACTTC. Translation: CASSAPSYEQYF. Filled out from reference TRBV5-4 and TRBJ2-7, the complete variable domain reads ETGVTQSPTHLIKTRGQQVTLRCSSQSGHNTVSWYQQALGQGPQFIFQYYREEENGRGNFPPRFSGLQFPNYSSELNVNALELDDSALYLCASSAPSYEQYFGPGTRLTVT.

This chain joins TRBV5-4 and TRBJ1-3, with D unclear. The V and J ends lost 3 bases and 0 bases respectively, with 10 bases between them. Germline CDR1 reads SGHNT; CDR2 reads YYREEE (reference sequence). The CDR3 loop spans 15 amino acids. The CDR3 is CASSSSQSSGNTIYF. The DNA of the CDR3 is TGTGCCAGCAGCTCCTCACAGAGCTCTGGAAACACCATATATTTT.

The chain has TRBV28 and TRBJ1-1, with D possibly matching TRBD1 (5 bases). CDR1 is MDHEN and CDR2 is SYDVKM in the germline V gene. The CDR3 sequence is 12 residues long. V was cut by 6 bases and J by 1 base, with 6 bases left in between. The CDR3 coding sequence is TGTGCCAGCAGGGACACGAACACTGAAGCTTTCTTT. It translates to CASRDTNTEAFF.

The rearrangement uses TRBV27 and TRBJ1-4, with TRBD1 matching 8 bases. The CDR3 covers 17 residues. Unmatched junction bases numbered 13, after V lost 8 bases and J lost 2 bases. CDR1 is MNHEY and CDR2 is SMNVEV in the germline V gene (reference sequence). This CDR3 reads CASRSHSTGGTNEKLFF. CDR3 nucleotides: TGTGCCAGCCGGAGCCATTCAACAGGGGGGACTAATGAAAAACTGTTTTTT.

About this clone: The sample carries other DNA sequences with the same CDR3. The chain joins TRBV5-1 to TRBJ1-1; D might be TRBD1 (5 bases). The CDR3 spans 14 residues. Germline V CDR1 and CDR2: SGHRS, YFSETQ. Trimming left V 0 bases short and J 0 bases short, with 6 bases between. DNA for the CDR3: TGCGCCAGCAGCTTGGAGGGGATGAACACTGAAGCTTTCTTT. The encoded protein is CASSLEGMNTEAFF.

The genes are TRBV11-2 and TRBJ1-2, with TRBD1 matching 9 bases. The CDR3 spans 15 residues. With 5 bases clipped from V and 1 base from J, the junction kept 5 bases outside the gene matches. Germline CDR1 is SGHAT and CDR2 is FQNNGV. Here the CDR3 reads CASSQQGAHNYGYTF. The CDR3 region has the DNA TGTGCCAGCAGCCAACAGGGGGCGCATAACTATGGCTACACCTTC.

The V gene is TRBV7-9, the J gene TRBJ1-1; possible D gene TRBD1, 5 bases. V lost 0 bases, J lost 4 bases, and 18 bases lay in between. Germline CDR1 and CDR2: SEHNR and FQNEAQ (reference sequence). CDR3 size: 17 residues. The CDR3 loop reads CASSLAVNPSQGTEAFF. DNA of the CDR3: TGTGCCAGCAGCTTAGCAGTCAATCCCTCTCAGGGCACTGAAGCTTTCTTT.

The chain couples TRBV28 to TRBJ2-2, with 14 nucleotides matching TRBD2. The trim removed 6 bases at V and 5 bases at J, leaving 5 bases unmatched. CDR1 is MDHEN, CDR2 SYDVKM, per germline. The CDR3 is 16 residues long. The CDR3 region is CASSRGTSGRTGELFF. The CDR3 DNA reads as TGTGCCAGCAGCCGAGGGACTAGCGGGAGAACCGGGGAGCTGTTTTTT.

In regard to this clone: It may be a read error: a sequence one base away is much more abundant. Other DNA sequences from this sample encode an identical CDR3 as well. The genes are TRBV7-2 and TRBJ2-7; D not resolved. V was pared by 1 base and J by 4 bases, with 2 bases between. Germline V lookup: CDR1 SGHTA, CDR2 FQGNSA. The CDR3 spans 11 residues. For the CDR3, the DNA is TGTGCCAGCAGCTTAGTTTACGAGCAGTACTTC. Encoded protein: CASSLVYEQYF.

The J gene is TRBJ1-2, the V gene TRBV7-6, with a weak D call TRBD1 (6 bases). From germline, CDR1 is SGHVS and CDR2 FNYEAQ. This CDR3 region has 18 residues. V shed 6 bases and J shed 8 bases, with 31 bases lying between them. CDR3 DNA: TGTGCCAGCAGTTCCGATATCTTCCGTACAGGGTTATTGAACGGCTACACCTTC. Protein product: CASSSDIFRTGLLNGYTF.

The rearrangement uses TRBV11-2 and TRBJ1-4, with 7 positions matching TRBD1. V shed 1 base, J shed 7 bases, and the junction held 6 bases outside the gene matches. This CDR3 has 15 residues. The germline gives CDR1 SGHAT, CDR2 FQNNGV. CDR3 nucleotide sequence: TGTGCCAGCAGCTTAGCGACAGGGCTTGGTGAAAAACTGTTTTTT. Protein sequence: CASSLATGLGEKLFF.

The chain has TRBV27 and TRBJ1-2; the D gene is possibly TRBD1 (6 bases). This CDR3 contains 13 residues. Looked up from germline, CDR1 is MNHEY and CDR2 is SMNVEV (reference sequence). V lost 5 bases and J lost 7, with 14 bases in between. This CDR3 is CASSHPGVSGYTF. The CDR3 DNA is TGTGCCAGCAGTCACCCAGGGGTGAGTGGCTACACCTTC.

The chain has TRBV9 and TRBJ2-3; no firm D call. This CDR3 is 12 amino acids long. V lost 4 bases to trimming and J lost 6 bases, with 9 bases between them. The germline V gene has CDR1 SGDLS and CDR2 YYNGEE. Written as DNA, the CDR3 is TGTGCCAGCAGCCCCGGTTGGGATACGCAGTATTTT. This translates into CASSPGWDTQYF.

The chain has TRBV5-5 and TRBJ1-2, with 10 bases identical to TRBD1. Germline CDR1 reads SGHKS; CDR2 reads YYEKEE (reference sequence). The V and J ends lost 4 bases and 6 bases, in that order; junction bases with no gene match: 6. The CDR3 sequence is 14 residues long. The CDR3 protein is CASSLEGTGDGYTF. Written as DNA, the CDR3 is TGTGCCAGCAGCCTAGAAGGGACAGGGGATGGCTACACCTTC.